The TCR beta chain described here comes from a study of beta chain features in type 1 diabetes. Study-wide context: Researchers looked at fewer than 120,000,000 sorted cells across all samples. Study conclusions and caveats: Insertions were fewer and deletions more numerous at VDJ junctions in type 1 diabetes patients.

This CDR3 comprises 15 residues. Germline V gene sequence: CDR1 SGDLS, CDR2 YYNGEE. V lost 0 bases to trimming and J lost 6 bases; unmatched junction nucleotides: 6. The whole isolated RNA underwent reverse transcription, so sequencing captured expressed TCRB transcripts. Sequenced naive, central memory and regulatory T cell samples produced an average of about 3.57 million reads. TCRdb keeps only in-frame clones here, not all; method: immunoSEQ multiplex PCR. The table includes 150,000 or so clones, around 50% detected once. Worth noting for this clone: Antigen unknown.

The chain joins TRBV9 to TRBJ1-5, with 7 bases matching TRBD1. This receptor was obtained from a man aged 18-30 years in good health. What was sequenced was Tregs from blood. The CDR3 spells CASSVGQGKGQPQHF. The CDR3, as DNA: TGTGCCAGCAGCGTAGGACAGGGAAAAGGTCAGCCCCAGCATTTT.